The T cell receptor (beta chain) under discussion was sequenced for a study of regulatory T cells in long-lasting Graves disease. Points from the study as a whole: TRBV28, TRBJ1-2 and TRBJ2-5 were segments that persistent disease favored.

The V segment lost 2 bases and the J segment 1 base; nucleotides outside the gene matches: 7. The V gene's germline CDR1 is LGHDT and CDR2 YNNKEL (reference sequence). The CDR3 consists of 16 residues. Notes on this clonotype: The target antigen is unknown.

Library construction for TCR beta used iRepertoire HTBI primers and Arm-PCR of CDR3 regions. TCRdb reanalysed the multiplex PCR reads using MiXCR and keeps one entry per CDR3 protein. The repertoire holds around 500,000 distinct CDR3 sequences, with more than 10% as singletons. As for time point: newly diagnosed GD, antithyroid drugs for less than 3 months. RNA extracted from PBMCs served as the sequencing template. A volume of around 9.9 milliliters of peripheral blood was collected in EDTA tubes. The data also belong to a second study, concerning T cells in Graves' hyperthyroidism and ophthalmopathy.

Here the sequenced sample was peripheral blood mononuclear cells (PBMCs), taken at new diagnosis, from a patient treated with antithyroid drugs. The chain carries TRBV3-1 and TRBJ1-2; TRBD1 matches at 7 bases. The sequence derives from a woman between 25 and 40 years old with Graves disease. This CDR3 is CASSQRPQGINYGYTF. The CDR3 region has the DNA TGTGCCAGCAGCCAACGACCACAGGGGATTAACTATGGCTACACCTTC.